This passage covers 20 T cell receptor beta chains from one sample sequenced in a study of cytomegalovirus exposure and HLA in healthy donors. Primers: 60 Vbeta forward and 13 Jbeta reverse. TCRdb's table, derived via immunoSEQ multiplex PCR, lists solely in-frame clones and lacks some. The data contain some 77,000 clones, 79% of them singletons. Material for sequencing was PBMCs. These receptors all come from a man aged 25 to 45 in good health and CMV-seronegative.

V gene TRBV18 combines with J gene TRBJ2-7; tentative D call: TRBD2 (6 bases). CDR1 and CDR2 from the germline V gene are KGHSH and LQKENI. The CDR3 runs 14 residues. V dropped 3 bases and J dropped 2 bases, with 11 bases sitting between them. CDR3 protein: CASSPGTATYEQYF. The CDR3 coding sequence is TGTGCCAGCTCACCCGGGACTGCCACCTACGAGCAGTACTTC.

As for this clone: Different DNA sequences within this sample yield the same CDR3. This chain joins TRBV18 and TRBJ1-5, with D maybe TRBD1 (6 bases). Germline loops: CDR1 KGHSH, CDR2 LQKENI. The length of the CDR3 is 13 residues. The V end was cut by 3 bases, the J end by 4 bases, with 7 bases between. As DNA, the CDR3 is TGTGCCAGCTCACCCAGGGGTAATCAGCCCCAGCATTTT. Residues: CASSPRGNQPQHF.

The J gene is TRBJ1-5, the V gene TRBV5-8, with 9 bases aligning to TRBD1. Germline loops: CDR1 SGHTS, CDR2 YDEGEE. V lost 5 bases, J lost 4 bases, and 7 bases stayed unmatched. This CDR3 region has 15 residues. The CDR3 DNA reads TGTGCCAGCAGAAAGGCCGGGACAGGGAATCAGCCCCAGCATTTT. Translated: CASRKAGTGNQPQHF.

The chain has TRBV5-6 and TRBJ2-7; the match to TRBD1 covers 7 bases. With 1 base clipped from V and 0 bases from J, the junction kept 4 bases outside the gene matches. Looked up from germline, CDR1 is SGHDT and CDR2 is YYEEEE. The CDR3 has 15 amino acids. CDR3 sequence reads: CASSLRDRDSYEQYF. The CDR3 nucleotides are TGTGCCAGCAGCTTGAGGGACAGAGACTCCTACGAGCAGTACTTC.

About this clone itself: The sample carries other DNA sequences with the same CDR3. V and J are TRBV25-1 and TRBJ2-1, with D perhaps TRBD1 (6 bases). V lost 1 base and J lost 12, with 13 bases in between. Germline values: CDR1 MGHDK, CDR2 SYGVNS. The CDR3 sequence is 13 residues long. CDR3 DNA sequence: TGTGCCAGCAGTGAATCCCCCCAGGGGACGCAGTTCTTC. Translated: CASSESPQGTQFF.

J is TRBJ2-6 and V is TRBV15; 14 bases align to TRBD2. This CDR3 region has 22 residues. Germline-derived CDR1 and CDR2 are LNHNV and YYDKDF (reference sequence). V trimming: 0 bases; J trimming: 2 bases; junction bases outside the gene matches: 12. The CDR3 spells CATSRDLEEGLAGVTGANVLTF. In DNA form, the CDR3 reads TGTGCCACCAGCAGAGATCTCGAGGAGGGACTAGCGGGAGTAACTGGGGCCAACGTCCTGACTTTC.

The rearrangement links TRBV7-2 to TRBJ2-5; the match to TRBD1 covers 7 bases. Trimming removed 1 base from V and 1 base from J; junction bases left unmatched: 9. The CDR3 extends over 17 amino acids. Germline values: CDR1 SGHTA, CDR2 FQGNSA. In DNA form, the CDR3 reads TGTGCCAGCAGCTTAGAATTCAGGACAGGTGTCCAAGAGACCCAGTACTTC. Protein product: CASSLEFRTGVQETQYF.

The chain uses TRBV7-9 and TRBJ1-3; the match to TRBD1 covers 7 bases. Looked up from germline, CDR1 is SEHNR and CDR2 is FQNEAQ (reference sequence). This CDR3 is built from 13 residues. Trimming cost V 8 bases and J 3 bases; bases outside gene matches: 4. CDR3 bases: TGTGCCAGCGTACAGGGGTATGGAAACACCATATATTTT. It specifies CASVQGYGNTIYF.

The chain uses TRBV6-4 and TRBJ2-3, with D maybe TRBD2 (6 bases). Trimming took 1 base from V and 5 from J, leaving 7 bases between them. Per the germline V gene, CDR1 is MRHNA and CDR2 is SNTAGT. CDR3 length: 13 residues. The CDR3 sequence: CASSDWGGDTQYF. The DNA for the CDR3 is TGTGCCAGCAGTGACTGGGGAGGAGATACGCAGTATTTT.

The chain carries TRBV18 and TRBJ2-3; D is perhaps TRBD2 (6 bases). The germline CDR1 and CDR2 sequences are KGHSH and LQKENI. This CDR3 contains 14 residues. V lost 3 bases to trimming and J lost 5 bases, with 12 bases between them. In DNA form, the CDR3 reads TGTGCCAGCTCACCTTTTACGGGAGAAGATACGCAGTATTTT. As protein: CASSPFTGEDTQYF.

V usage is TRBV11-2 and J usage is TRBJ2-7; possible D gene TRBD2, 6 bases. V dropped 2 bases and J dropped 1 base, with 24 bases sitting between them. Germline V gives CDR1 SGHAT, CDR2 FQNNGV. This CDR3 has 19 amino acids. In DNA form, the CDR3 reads TGTGCCAGCAGCTTAAGCGGCAACTATCGCGGGGCCCCATCCTACGAGCAGTACTTC. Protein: CASSLSGNYRGAPSYEQYF.

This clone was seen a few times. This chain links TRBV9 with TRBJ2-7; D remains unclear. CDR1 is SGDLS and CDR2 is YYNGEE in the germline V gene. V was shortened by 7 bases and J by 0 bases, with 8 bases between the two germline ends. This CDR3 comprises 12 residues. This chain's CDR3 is CASARSSYEQYF. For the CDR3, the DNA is TGTGCCAGCGCACGGAGCTCCTACGAGCAGTACTTC.

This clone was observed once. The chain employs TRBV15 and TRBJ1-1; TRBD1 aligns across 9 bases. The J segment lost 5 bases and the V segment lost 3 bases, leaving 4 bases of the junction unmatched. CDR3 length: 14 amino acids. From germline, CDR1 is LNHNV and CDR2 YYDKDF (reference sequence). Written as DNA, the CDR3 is TGTGCCACCAGCAGCGAGACAGGGGGGACTGAAGCTTTCTTT. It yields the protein CATSSETGGTEAFF.

The CDR3 DNA is TGTGCCAGCAGGGGGGACACCCACACCGGGGAGCTGTTTTTT. Its protein is CASRGDTHTGELFF. The gene calls are TRBV6-5 and TRBJ2-2; D possibly corresponds to TRBD1 (6 bases). Germline V gene sequence: CDR1 MNHEY, CDR2 SVGAGI. V lost 6 bases and J lost 3, with 11 bases in between. This CDR3 region has 14 residues.

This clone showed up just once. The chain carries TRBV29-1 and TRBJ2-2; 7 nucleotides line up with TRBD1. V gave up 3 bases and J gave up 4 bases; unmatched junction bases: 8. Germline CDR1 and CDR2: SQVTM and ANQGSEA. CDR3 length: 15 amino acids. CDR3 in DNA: TGCAGCGTTGATGGGACAGCTCGTGGCACCGGGGAGCTGTTTTTT. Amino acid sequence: CSVDGTARGTGELFF.

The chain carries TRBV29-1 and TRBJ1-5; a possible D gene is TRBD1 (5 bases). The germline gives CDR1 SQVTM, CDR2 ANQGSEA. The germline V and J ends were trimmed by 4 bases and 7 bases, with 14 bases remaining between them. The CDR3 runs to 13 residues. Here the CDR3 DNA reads TGCAGCGTTGGTCAGGGTAGTGAGCAGCCCCAGCATTTT. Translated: CSVGQGSEQPQHF.

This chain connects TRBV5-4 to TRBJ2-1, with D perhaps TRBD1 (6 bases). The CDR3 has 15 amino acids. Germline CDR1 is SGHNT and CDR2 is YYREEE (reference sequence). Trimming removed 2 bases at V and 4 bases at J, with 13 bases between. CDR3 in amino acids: CASSLRGYMYNEQFF. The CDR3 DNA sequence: TGTGCCAGCAGCTTAAGGGGGTACATGTACAATGAGCAGTTCTTC.

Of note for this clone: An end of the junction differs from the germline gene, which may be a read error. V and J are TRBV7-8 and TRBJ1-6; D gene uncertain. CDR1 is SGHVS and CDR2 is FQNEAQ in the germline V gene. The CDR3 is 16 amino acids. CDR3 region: CASSPWEGSSNSPLPF. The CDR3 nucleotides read TGTGCCAGCAGCCCCTGGGAGGGATCTTCTAATTCACCCCTCCCCTTT.

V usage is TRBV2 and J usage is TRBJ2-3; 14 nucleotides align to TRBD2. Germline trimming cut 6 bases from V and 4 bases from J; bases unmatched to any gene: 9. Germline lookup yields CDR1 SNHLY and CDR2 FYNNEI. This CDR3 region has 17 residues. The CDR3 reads CASRPGTSGSRADTQYF. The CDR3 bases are TGTGCCAGCAGGCCGGGGACTAGCGGGAGTAGGGCAGATACGCAGTATTTT.

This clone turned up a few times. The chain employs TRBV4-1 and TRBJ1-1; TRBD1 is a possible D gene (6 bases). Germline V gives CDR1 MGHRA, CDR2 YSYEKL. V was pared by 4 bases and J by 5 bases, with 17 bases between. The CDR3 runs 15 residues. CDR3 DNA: TGCGCCAGCAGCCCCAGTGGGGGGGCCAGTACTGAAGCTTTCTTT. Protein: CASSPSGGASTEAFF.